This T cell receptor (beta chain) comes out of a study of blood T cell repertoires in COVID-19. The assay was immunoSEQ multiplex PCR, and TCRdb's table has in-frame clones only and misses some. The table has a few hundred thousand clones, around 86% seen once; the top ten hold 8% to 13%. The sequenced sample consisted of PBMCs or T cells enriched from blood (not recorded which). The TCR comes from a woman aged 18-29 years who had recovered from COVID-19.

The CDR3 sequence is CASSLAGPYGYTF. The CDR3 nucleotides read TGTGCCAGCAGTTTGGCAGGGCCCTATGGCTACACCTTC. The chain recombines TRBV28 with TRBJ1-2; D is perhaps TRBD1 (5 bases). The CDR3 is made up of 13 amino acids. With 3 bases removed from V and 4 bases from J, the gap between germline ends came to 9 bases. The V gene's germline CDR1 is MDHEN and CDR2 SYDVKM.